This T cell receptor beta chain was captured by sequencing in a study of T cells in Graves' hyperthyroidism and ophthalmopathy. This clonotype was seen at least ten times. Diagnosis relied on clinical symptoms, serum thyroxine and TRAb, thyroid ultrasound and orbital computed tomography. Fresh peripheral blood, around 9.2 ml of it, supplied the PBMCs. Amplified regions were TCR beta CDR3 sequences from RNA transcripts. TCR CDR3 underwent first-round RT-PCR with the HTBI primer set. TCRdb recomputed calls from the multiplex PCR reads with MiXCR, one row per CDR3 protein. The sample carries 450,000 to 600,000 distinct CDR3 sequences, roughly 15% recorded once. The sequenced sample consisted of blood. The receptor's source is a woman aged 35 to 49 with Graves' hyperthyroidism.

CDR3 in amino acids: CASSQRTSGTGEQYF. In DNA form, the CDR3 reads TGTGCCAGCAGCCAACGGACTAGCGGGACGGGCGAGCAGTACTTC. V usage is TRBV6-1 and J usage is TRBJ2-7, with 12 bases fitting TRBD2. Per the germline V gene, CDR1 is MNHNS and CDR2 is SASEGT. The CDR3 has 15 amino acids. With V trimmed by 6 bases and J by 6 bases, 9 bases remained unmatched.